This is a list of T cell receptor beta chains from one sample in a study of cytotoxic CD8 clonotypes in ibrutinib-treated CLL. Data came from immunoSEQ multiplex PCR; TCRdb stores just in-frame clones and leaves some out. The sample has thousands of clones; over 60% are singletons. The specimen comprised PBMCs, sampled before ibrutinib treatment. Receptor source: a human donor with chronic lymphocytic leukemia. The CDR3 runs from the conserved cysteine through the conserved F or W. A D gene is named only where the DNA matches it firmly. Clone size appears in some rows only: once, few, many, or a class for an expanded clone.

13	TRBV28	.	TRBJ1-2	.	TGTGCCAGCAGAGAGTTGGGTAACTATGGCTACACCTTC	CASRELGNYGYTF
15	TRBV10-1	.	TRBJ1-3	.	TGCGCCAGCAGTGCCAGTCCGGGGTTTGGAAACACCATATATTTT	CASSASPGFGNTIYF
14	TRBV29-1	TRBD1	TRBJ2-3	.	TGCAGCGTTGGGACAGGGACGGGCACAGATACGCAGTATTTT	CSVGTGTGTDTQYF
13	TRBV13	.	TRBJ2-2	few	TGTGCCAGCAGCTTTGAGGGAGACGGGGAGCTGTTTTTT	CASSFEGDGELFF
14	TRBV27	TRBD2	TRBJ2-7	.	TGTGCCAGCAGTCTCCACGGACAAGCGGGGGAGCAGTACTTC	CASSLHGQAGEQYF
15	TRBV28	.	TRBJ2-7	.	TGTGCCAGCGCCGTCCCCATGGGGGGCGCGTCCGAGCAGTACTTC	CASAVPMGGASEQYF
15	TRBV30	.	TRBJ2-1	.	TGTGCCTGGAGTGTACCAAGCGGCTGGCGGAATGAGCAGTTCTTC	CAWSVPSGWRNEQFF
13	TRBV2	.	TRBJ1-1	.	TGTGCCACAGGGGTGGGCCTGAACACTGAAGCTTTCTTT	CATGVGLNTEAFF
11	TRBV6-1	.	TRBJ2-7	.	TGTGCCAGTTCTATTGTCTTCGAGCAGTACTTC	CASSIVFEQYF
14	TRBV5-1	.	TRBJ2-5	once	TGCGCCAGCAGCTCCGGGTCGAAACAGGGCTCCCAGTACTTC	CASSSGSKQGSQYF
17	TRBV7-6	TRBD1	TRBJ1-2	.	TGTGCCAGCAGCTTCCATCTCCGGGACAGGGGAACCTATGGCTACACCTTC	CASSFHLRDRGTYGYTF
13	TRBV5-1	.	TRBJ2-7	once	TGCGCCAGCAGCTTGGGAGTTTCCTACGAGCAGTACTTC	CASSLGVSYEQYF
15	TRBV19	.	TRBJ1-5	once	TGTGCCAGTAGTATCCAGGGTAGAGACAATCAGCCCCAGCATTTT	CASSIQGRDNQPQHF
13	TRBV19	.	TRBJ1-5	.	TGTGCCAGTATTGCGGGATTTGGTCAGCCCCAGCATTTT	CASIAGFGQPQHF
13	TRBV10-3	.	TRBJ1-1	few	TGTGCCATCAAAGGGTTTTTACAGGGAGAAGCTTTCTTT	CAIKGFLQGEAFF
13	TRBV7-9	.	TRBJ1-2	few	TGTGCCAGCAGCTTAGACGGTGGGGGTGGCTACACCTTC	CASSLDGGGGYTF
15	TRBV2	.	TRBJ2-3	few	TGTGCCAGCCCTCGTGAGGGGGGGAACACAGATACGCAGTATTTT	CASPREGGNTDTQYF
15	TRBV30	.	TRBJ1-6	few	TGTGCCTGGAGATCTTCAGGCGTTAGTAATTCACCCCTCCACTTT	CAWRSSGVSNSPLHF
16	TRBV28	.	TRBJ2-1	.	TGTGCCAGCAGTCTTCAGAGAGGGGCCCTATACAATGAGCAGTTCTTC	CASSLQRGALYNEQFF
14	TRBV2	.	TRBJ1-4	.	TGTGCCAGCAGTGACTTAGGCTCCGATGAAAAACTGTTTTTT	CASSDLGSDEKLFF
15	TRBV29-1	.	TRBJ2-1	.	TGCAGCGTTGGGGTTTCGGGCAGGTTGCCCGGTGAGCAGTTCTTC	CSVGVSGRLPGEQFF
14	TRBV6-1	TRBD2	TRBJ2-2	.	TGTGCCAGCAAACTAGCGTCGAACACCGGGGAGCTGTTTTTT	CASKLASNTGELFF
16	TRBV7-2	.	TRBJ2-2	once	TGTGCCAGCAGCTCCATCGCCGCTGGGTGGACCGGGGAGCTGTTTTTT	CASSSIAAGWTGELFF
13	TRBV5-4	.	TRBJ2-3	once	TGTGCTCGGGAGCGGGTCCAGACAGATACGCAGTATTTT	CARERVQTDTQYF
14	TRBV27	.	TRBJ1-4	hyperexpanded	TGTGCCAGCAGTTTCGGCCAAGCTAATGAAAAACTGTTTTTT	CASSFGQANEKLFF
16	TRBV11-2	TRBD2	TRBJ2-3	.	TGTGCCAGCAGCTTGAGAGCGGGGGAAAGCACAGATACGCAGTATTTT	CASSLRAGESTDTQYF